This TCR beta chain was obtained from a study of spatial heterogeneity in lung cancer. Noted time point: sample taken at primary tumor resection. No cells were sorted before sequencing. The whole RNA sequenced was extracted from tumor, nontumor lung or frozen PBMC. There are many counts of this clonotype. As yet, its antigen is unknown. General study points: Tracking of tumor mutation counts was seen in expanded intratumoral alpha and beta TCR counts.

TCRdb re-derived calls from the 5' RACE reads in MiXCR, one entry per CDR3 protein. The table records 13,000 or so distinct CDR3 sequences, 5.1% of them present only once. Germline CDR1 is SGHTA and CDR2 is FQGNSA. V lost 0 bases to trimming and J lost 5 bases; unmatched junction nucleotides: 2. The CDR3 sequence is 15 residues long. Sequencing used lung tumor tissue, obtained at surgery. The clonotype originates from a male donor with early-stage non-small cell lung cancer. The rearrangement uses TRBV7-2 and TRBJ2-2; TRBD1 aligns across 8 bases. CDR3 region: CASSLAYRGTGELFF. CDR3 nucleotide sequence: TGTGCCAGCAGCTTAGCTTACAGGGGGACCGGGGAGCTGTTTTTT. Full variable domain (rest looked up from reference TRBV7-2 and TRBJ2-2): GAGVSQSPSNKVTEKGKDVELRCDPISGHTALYWYRQSLGQGLEFLIYFQGNSAPDKSGLPSDRFSAERTGGSVSTLTIQRTQQEDSAVYLCASSLAYRGTGELFFGEGSRLTVL.